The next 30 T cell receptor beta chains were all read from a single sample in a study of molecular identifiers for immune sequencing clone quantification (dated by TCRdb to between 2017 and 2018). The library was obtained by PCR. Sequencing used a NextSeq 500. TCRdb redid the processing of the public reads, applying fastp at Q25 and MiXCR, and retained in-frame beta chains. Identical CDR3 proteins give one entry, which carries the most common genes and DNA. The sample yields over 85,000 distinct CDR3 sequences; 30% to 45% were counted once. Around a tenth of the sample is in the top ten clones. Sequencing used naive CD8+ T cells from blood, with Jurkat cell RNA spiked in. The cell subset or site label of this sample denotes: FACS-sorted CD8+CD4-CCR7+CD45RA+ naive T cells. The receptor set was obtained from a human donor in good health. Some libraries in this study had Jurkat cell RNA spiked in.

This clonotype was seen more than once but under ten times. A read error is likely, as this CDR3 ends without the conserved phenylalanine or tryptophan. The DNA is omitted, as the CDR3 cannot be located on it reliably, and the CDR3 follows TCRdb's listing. CDR3 residues: CASSLGGK. This chain links TRBV28 with TRBJ1-4; the table calls TRBD1, which could not be checked here. The CDR3 is 8 residues long, counting both termini. Germline CDR1 reads MDHEN; CDR2 reads SYDVKM.

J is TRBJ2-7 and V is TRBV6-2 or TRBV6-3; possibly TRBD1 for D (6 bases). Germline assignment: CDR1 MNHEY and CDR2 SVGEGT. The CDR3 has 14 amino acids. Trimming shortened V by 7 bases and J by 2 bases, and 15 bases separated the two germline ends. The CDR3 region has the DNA TGTGCCAGCACTGACAGGTCATACACCTACGAGCAGTACTTC. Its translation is CASTDRSYTYEQYF.

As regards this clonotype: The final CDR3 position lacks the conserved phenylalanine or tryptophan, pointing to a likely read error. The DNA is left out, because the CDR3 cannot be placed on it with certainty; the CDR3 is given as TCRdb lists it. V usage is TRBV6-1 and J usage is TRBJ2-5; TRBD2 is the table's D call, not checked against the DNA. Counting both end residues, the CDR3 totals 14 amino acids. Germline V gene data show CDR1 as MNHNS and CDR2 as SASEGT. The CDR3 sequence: CASSGLARGETHYI.

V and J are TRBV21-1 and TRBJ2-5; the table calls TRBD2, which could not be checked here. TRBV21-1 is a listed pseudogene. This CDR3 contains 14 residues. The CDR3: CASNLHRSQETQYF. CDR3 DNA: TGTGCCAGCAACCTCCACAGGTCCCAAGAGACCCAGTACTTC.

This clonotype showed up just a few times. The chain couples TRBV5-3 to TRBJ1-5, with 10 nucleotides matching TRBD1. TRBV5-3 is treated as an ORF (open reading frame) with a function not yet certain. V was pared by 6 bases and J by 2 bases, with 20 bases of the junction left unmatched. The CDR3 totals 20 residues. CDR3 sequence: CARKFPDPFTGTGGNQPQHF. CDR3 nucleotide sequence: TGTGCCAGAAAATTTCCCGACCCTTTTACCGGGACAGGGGGCAATCAGCCCCAGCATTTT.

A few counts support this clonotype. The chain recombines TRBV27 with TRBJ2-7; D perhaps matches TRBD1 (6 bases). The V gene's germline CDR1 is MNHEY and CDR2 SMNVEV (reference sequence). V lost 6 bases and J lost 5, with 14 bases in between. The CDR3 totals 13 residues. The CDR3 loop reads CASSPQGFDEQYF. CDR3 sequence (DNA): TGTGCCAGCAGCCCACAGGGCTTCGACGAGCAGTACTTC.

CDR3 DNA: TGTGCCAGCAGTTACCCTGGGTGGGGTAGACTAGCGGGAGCGGGCACCGGGGAGCTGTTTTTT. Translating it yields CASSYPGWGRLAGAGTGELFF. The rearrangement uses TRBV6-5 and TRBJ2-2; 12 bases match TRBD2. The junction had 17 bases not matched to a gene; V was cut back by 2 bases and J by 4 bases. The CDR3 extends over 21 amino acids. Germline V gene lookup returns CDR1 MNHEY and CDR2 SVGAGI.

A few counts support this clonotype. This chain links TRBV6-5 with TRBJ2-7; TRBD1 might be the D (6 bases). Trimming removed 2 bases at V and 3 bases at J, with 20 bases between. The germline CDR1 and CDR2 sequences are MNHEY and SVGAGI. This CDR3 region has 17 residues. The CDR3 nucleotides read TGTGCCAGCAGTTACACGACGTGGGGACAAGCCCACTACGAGCAGTACTTC. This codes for CASSYTTWGQAHYEQYF.

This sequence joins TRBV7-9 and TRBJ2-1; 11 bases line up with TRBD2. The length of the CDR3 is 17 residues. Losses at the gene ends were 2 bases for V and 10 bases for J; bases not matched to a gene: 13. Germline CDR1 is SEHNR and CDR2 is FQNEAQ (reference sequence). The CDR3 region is CASSLSSGREGHWEQFF. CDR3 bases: TGTGCCAGCAGCTTAAGTAGCGGGAGGGAAGGCCATTGGGAGCAGTTCTTC.

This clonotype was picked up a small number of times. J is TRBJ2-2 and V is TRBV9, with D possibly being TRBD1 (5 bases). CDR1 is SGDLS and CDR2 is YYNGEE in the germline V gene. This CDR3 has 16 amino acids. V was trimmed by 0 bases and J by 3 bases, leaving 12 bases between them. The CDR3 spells CASSVALRDDTGELFF. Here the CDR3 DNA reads TGTGCCAGCAGCGTAGCTCTCAGGGATGACACCGGGGAGCTGTTTTTT.

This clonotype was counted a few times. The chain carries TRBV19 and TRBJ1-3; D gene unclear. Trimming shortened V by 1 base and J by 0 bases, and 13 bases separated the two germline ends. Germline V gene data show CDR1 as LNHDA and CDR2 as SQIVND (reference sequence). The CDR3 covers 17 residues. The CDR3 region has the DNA TGTGCCAGTAGTATAGTAACAGCTGCGAGCTCTGGAAACACCATATATTTT. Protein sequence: CASSIVTAASSGNTIYF.

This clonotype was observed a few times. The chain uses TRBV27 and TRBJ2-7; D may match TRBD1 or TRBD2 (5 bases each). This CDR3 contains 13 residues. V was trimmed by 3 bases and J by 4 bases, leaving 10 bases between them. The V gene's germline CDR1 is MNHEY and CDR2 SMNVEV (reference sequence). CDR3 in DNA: TGTGCCAGCAGTTTCCGGGACGGATACGAGCAGTACTTC. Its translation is CASSFRDGYEQYF.

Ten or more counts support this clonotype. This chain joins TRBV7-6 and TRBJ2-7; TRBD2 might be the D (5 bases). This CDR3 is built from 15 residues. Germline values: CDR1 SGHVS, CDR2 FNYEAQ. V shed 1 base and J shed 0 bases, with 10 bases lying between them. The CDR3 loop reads CASSLDRGTSYEQYF. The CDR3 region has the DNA TGTGCCAGCAGCTTAGATCGGGGAACCTCCTACGAGCAGTACTTC.

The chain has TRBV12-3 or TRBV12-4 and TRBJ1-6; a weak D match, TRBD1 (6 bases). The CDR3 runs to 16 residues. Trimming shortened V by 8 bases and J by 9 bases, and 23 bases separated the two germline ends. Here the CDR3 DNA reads TGTGCCAGCCCCCCAGCGGAGGGGGTCGAGTGTTCACCCCTCCACTTT. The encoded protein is CASPPAEGVECSPLHF.

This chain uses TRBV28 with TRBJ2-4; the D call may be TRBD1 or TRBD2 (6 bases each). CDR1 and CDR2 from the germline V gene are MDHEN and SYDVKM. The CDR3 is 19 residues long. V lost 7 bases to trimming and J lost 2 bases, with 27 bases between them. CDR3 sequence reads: CASKPYRERGGGTKNIQYF. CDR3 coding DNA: TGTGCCAGCAAACCTTATAGAGAGCGAGGAGGGGGAACCAAAAACATTCAGTACTTC.

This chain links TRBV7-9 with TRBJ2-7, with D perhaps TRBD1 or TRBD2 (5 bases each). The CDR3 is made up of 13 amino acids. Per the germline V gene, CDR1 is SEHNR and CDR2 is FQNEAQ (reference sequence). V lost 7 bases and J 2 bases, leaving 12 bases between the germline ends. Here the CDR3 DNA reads TGTGCCAGCACCCCGGGACCGCCCTACGAGCAGTACTTC. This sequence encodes CASTPGPPYEQYF.

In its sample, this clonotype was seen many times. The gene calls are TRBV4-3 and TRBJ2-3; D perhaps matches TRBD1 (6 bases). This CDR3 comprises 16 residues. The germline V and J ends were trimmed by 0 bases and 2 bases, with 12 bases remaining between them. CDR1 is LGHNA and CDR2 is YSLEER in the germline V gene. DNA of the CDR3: TGCGCCAGCAGCCAAGATTATGGACAGCTCACAGATACGCAGTATTTT. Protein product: CASSQDYGQLTDTQYF.

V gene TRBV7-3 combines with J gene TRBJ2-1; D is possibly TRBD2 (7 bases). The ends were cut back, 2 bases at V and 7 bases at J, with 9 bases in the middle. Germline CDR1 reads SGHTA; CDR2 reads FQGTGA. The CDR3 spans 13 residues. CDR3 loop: CASSLGGANEQFF. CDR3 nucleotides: TGTGCCAGCAGCTTAGGGGGGGCTAATGAGCAGTTCTTC.

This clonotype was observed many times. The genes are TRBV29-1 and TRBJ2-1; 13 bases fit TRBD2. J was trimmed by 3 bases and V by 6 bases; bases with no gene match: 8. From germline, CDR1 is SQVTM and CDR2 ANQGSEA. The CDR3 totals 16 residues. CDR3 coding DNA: TGCAGCGTCCCTGGGGGACTAGCGGGGTTCTACAATGAGCAGTTCTTC. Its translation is CSVPGGLAGFYNEQFF.

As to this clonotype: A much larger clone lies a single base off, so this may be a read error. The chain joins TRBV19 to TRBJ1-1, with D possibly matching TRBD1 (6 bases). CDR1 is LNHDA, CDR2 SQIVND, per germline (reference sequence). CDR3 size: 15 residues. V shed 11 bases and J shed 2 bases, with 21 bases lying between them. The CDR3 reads CAGTIFGTNNTEAFF. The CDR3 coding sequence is TGTGCCGGTACCATTTTCGGGACAAATAACACTGAAGCTTTCTTT. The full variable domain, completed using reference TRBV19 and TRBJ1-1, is DGGITQSPKYLFRKEGQNVTLSCEQNLNHDAMYWYRQDPGQGLRLIYYSQIVNDFQKGDIAEGYSVSREKKESFPLTVTSAQKNPTAFYLCAGTIFGTNNTEAFFGQGTRLTVV.

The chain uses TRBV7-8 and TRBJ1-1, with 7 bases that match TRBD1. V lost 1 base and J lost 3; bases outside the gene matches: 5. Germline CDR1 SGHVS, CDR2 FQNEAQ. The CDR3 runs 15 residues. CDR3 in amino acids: CASSLGQGLYTEAFF. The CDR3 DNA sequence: TGTGCCAGCAGCTTAGGACAGGGATTGTACACTGAAGCTTTCTTT.

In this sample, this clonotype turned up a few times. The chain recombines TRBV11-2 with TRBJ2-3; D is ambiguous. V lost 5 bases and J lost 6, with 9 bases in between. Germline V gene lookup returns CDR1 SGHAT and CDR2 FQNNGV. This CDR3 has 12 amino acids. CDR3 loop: CASSLIEDTQYF. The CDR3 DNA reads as TGTGCCAGCAGCCTAATCGAGGATACGCAGTATTTT. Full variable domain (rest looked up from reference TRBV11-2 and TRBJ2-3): EAGVAQSPRYKIIEKRQSVAFWCNPISGHATLYWYQQILGQGPKLLIQFQNNGVVDDSQLPKDRFSAERLKGVDSTLKIQPAKLEDSAVYLCASSLIEDTQYFGPGTRLTVL.

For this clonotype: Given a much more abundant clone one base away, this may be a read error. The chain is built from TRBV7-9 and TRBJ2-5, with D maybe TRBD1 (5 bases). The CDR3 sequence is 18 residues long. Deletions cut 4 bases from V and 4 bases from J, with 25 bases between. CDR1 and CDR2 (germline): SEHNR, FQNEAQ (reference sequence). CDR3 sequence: CASSWITGFVREIETQYF. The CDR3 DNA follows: TGTGCCAGCAGCTGGATAACAGGTTTCGTACGCGAAATAGAGACCCAGTACTTC.

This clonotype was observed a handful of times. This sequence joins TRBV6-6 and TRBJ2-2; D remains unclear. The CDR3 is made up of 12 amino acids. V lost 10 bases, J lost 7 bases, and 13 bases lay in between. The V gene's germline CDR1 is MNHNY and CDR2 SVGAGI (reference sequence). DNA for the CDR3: TGTGCCACCACGCTCCAGGTCGGGGAGCTGTTTTTT. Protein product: CATTLQVGELFF.

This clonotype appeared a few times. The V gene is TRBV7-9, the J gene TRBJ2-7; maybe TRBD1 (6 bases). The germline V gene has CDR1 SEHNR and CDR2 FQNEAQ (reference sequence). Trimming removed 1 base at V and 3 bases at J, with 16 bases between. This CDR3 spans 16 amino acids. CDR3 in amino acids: CASSLVSTGFDYEQYF. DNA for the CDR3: TGTGCCAGCAGCTTAGTGTCCACAGGGTTCGACTACGAGCAGTACTTC.

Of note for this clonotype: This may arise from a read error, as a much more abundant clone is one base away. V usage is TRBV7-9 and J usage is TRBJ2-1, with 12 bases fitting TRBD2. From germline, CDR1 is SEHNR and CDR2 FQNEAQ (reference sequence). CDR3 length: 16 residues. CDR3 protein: CACSSLAGGPWNEQFF. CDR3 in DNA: TGTGCCTGCAGCTCTCTAGCGGGAGGGCCCTGGAATGAGCAGTTCTTC.

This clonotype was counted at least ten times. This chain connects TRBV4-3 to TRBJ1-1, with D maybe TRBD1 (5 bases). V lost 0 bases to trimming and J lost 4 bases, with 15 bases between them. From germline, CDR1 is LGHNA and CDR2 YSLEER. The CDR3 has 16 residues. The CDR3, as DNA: TGCGCCAGCAGCCAAGAGCGGGTCGGGGCAGGCACTGAAGCTTTCTTT. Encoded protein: CASSQERVGAGTEAFF.

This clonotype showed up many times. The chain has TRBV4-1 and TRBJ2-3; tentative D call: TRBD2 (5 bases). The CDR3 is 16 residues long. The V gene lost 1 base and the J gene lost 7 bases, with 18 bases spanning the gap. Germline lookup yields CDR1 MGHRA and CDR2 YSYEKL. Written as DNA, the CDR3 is TGCGCCAGCAGCCAAGGTCTTGCGGCGGAGGTGCATACGCAGTATTTT. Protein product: CASSQGLAAEVHTQYF.

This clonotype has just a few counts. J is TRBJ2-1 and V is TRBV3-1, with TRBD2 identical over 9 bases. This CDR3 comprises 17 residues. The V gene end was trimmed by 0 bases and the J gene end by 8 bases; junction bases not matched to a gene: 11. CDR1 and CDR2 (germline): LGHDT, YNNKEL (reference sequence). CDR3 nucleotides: TGTGCCAGCAGCCAAGATCTGGCGGGACTAGCTTCTGATGAGCAGTTCTTC. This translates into CASSQDLAGLASDEQFF.

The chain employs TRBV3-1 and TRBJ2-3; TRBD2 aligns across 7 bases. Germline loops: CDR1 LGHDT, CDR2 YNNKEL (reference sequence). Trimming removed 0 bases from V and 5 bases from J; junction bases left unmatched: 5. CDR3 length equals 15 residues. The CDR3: CASSQDGRPEDTQYF. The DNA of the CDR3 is TGTGCCAGCAGCCAAGACGGGAGGCCGGAAGATACGCAGTATTTT.